Sequencing of this T cell receptor beta chain was carried out in a study of cytotoxic CD8 clonotypes in ibrutinib-treated CLL. Study as a whole: Across the patients, about a dozen were relapsed/refractory, approximately 15 treatment-naive and fewer than 18 IGHV unmutated. Response specimens were obtained following a median treatment duration of roughly 11 months, with a range of 6 to 36.

Findings and limits, study-wide: Clonality increased at ibrutinib response and stayed stable in sustained remission. At progression, however, it fell back toward baseline.

The targeted sequencing depth was 1 in 200,000 to 1 in 1 million T cells. Data came from immunoSEQ multiplex PCR; TCRdb stores just in-frame clones and leaves some out. This table has around 250,000 clones, roughly 74% appearing once. In its sample, this clone was seen once. What it binds is unknown. Trimming left V 7 bases short and J 1 base short, with 8 bases between. Germline lookup yields CDR1 SQVTM and CDR2 ANQGSEA. The CDR3 has 12 amino acids. V and J are TRBV29-1 and TRBJ2-1, with D possibly TRBD1 on 6 matching bases. Sequences were derived from PBMCs, sampled after 24 months of ibrutinib treatment. This receptor was taken from a human donor with chronic lymphocytic leukemia. CDR3 region: CSDRESYNEQFF. As DNA, the CDR3 is TGCAGCGACAGGGAATCCTACAATGAGCAGTTCTTC.